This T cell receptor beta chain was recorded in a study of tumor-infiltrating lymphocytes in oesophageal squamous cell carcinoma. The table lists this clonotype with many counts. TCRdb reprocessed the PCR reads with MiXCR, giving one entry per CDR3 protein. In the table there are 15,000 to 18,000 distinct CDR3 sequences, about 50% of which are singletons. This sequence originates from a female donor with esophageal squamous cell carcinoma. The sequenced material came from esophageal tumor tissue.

The CDR3 here is CAISEGQINSPLHF. CDR3 coding DNA: TGTGCCATCAGTGAAGGACAGATCAATTCACCCCTCCACTTT. The chain combines TRBV10-3 with TRBJ1-6, with D possibly TRBD1 on 6 matching bases. The CDR3 has 14 residues. Trimming pared 3 bases from V and 7 bases from J, leaving 10 bases between. Germline loops: CDR1 ENHRY, CDR2 SYGVKD.